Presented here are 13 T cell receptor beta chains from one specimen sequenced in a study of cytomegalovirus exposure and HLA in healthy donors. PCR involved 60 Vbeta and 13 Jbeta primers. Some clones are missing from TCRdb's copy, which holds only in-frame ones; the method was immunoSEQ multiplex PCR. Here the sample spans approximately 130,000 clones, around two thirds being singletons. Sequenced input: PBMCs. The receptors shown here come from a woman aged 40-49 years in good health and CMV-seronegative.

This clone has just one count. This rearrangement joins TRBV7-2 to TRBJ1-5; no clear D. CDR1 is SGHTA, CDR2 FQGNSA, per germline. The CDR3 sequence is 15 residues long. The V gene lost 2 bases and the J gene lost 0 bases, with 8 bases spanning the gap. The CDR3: CASSLTPSSNQPQHF. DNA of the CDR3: TGTGCCAGCAGCTTAACACCCAGTAGCAATCAGCCCCAGCATTTT.

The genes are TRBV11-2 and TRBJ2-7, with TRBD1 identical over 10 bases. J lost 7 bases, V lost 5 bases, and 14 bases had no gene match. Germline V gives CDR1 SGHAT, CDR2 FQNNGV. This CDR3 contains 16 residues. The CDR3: CASSPQVGQGHEEQYF. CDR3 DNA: TGTGCCAGCAGCCCTCAAGTGGGACAGGGGCATGAGGAGCAGTACTTC.

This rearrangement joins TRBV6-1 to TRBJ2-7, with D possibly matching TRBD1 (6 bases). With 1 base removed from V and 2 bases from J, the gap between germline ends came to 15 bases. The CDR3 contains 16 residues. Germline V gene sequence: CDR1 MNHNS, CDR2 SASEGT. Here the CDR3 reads CASSEGRTVMAYEQYF. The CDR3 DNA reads TGTGCCAGCAGTGAAGGGAGGACAGTGATGGCCTACGAGCAGTACTTC.

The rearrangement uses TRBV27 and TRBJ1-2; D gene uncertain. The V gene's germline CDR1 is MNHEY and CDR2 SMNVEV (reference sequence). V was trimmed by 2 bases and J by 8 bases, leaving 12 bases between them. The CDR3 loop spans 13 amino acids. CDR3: CASSLAQAHGYTF. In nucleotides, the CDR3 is TGTGCCAGCAGTTTAGCGCAGGCTCACGGCTACACCTTC.

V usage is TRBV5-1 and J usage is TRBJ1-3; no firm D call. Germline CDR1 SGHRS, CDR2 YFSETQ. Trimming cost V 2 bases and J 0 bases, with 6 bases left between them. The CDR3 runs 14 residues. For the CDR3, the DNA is TGCGCCAGCAGCTTAGCGGGCTCTGGAAACACCATATATTTT. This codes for CASSLAGSGNTIYF.

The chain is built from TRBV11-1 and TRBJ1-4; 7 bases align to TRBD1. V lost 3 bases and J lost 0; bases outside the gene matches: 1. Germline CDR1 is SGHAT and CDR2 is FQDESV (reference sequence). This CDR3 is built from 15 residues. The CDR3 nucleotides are TGTGCCAGCAGCTTCGGACAGGCAACTAATGAAAAACTGTTTTTT. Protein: CASSFGQATNEKLFF.

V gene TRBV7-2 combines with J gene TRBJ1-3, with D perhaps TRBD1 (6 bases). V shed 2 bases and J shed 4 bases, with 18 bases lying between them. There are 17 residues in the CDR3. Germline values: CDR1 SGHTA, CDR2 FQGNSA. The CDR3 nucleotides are TGTGCCAGCAGCTTACGGGTCACAGGGTGGGGCGGAAACACCATATATTTT. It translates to CASSLRVTGWGGNTIYF. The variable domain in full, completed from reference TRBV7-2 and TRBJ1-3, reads GAGVSQSPSNKVTEKGKDVELRCDPISGHTALYWYRQSLGQGLEFLIYFQGNSAPDKSGLPSDRFSAERTGGSVSTLTIQRTQQEDSAVYLCASSLRVTGWGGNTIYFGEGSWLTVV.

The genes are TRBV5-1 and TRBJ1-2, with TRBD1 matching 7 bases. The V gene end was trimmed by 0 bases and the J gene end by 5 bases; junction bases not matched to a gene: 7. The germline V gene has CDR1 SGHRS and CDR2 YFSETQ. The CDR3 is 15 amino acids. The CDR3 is CASSLERTGHYGYTF. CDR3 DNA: TGCGCCAGCAGCTTGGAGAGGACAGGCCATTATGGCTACACCTTC.

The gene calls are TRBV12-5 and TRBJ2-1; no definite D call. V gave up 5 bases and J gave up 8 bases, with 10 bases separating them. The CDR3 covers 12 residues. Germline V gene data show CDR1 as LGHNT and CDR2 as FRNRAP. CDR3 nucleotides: TGTGCTAGTGGTACATCCGTGGATGAGCAGTTCTTC. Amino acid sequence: CASGTSVDEQFF.

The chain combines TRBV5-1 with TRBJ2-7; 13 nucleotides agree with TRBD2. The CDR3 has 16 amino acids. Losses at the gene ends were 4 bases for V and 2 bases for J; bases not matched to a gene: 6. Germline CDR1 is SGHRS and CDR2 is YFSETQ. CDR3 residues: CASSLTSGGSPYEQYF. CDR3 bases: TGCGCCAGCAGCCTGACTAGCGGGGGGTCCCCCTACGAGCAGTACTTC.

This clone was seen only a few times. CDR3 region: CASSLNPGTGYQPQHF. CDR3 bases: TGTGCCAGTAGCCTGAATCCCGGGACAGGGTATCAGCCCCAGCATTTT. This chain uses TRBV19 with TRBJ1-5; TRBD1 matches 9 bases. V shed 6 bases, J shed 5 bases, and the junction held 11 bases outside the gene matches. Germline values: CDR1 LNHDA, CDR2 SQIVND (reference sequence). The CDR3 extends over 16 amino acids.

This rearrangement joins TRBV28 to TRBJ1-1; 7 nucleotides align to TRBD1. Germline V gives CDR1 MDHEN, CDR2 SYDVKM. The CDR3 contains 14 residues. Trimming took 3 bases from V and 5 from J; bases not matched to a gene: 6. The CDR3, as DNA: TGTGCCAGCAGTTTGGGCAGGGGGTATACTGAAGCTTTCTTT. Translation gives CASSLGRGYTEAFF.

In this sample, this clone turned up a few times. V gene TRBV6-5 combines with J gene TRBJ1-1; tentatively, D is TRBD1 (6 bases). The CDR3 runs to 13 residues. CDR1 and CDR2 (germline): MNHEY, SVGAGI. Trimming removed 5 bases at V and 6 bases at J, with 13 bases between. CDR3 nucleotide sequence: TGTGCCAGCAGTCGGTGGACAGCTTCTGAAGCTTTCTTT. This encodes CASSRWTASEAFF.